The rows below give T cell receptor beta chains drawn from one sample of a study of chemoradiotherapy in HPV16-positive cancers. The table came from immunoSEQ multiplex PCR; TCRdb's copy has only in-frame clones and leaves some out. Of under 2,000 clones in the sample, around three quarters were seen once. The specimen was tumor tissue, collected from a patient who underwent chemoradiotherapy. These receptors came from a human donor with HPV-associated anogenital cancer. The CDR3 runs from the conserved cysteine through the conserved F or W. The D gene is left open where the match is weak. Part of the rows lack a size; the others show once, few, many or a class for expanded clones.

d_gene: TRBD2
j_gene: TRBJ2-5
v_gene: TRBV6-1
abundance: few
CDR3aa: CASSEASGGGRETQYF
CDR3nt: TGTGCCAGCAGTGAAGCCAGTGGGGGAGGGCGAGAGACCCAGTACTTC

d_gene: TRBD2
j_gene: TRBJ2-5
v_gene: TRBV11-3
abundance: NA
CDR3aa: CASSKGTSGQETQYF
CDR3nt: TGTGCCAGCAGCAAGGGGACTAGCGGACAAGAGACCCAGTACTTC

d_gene: TRBD2
j_gene: TRBJ2-1
v_gene: TRBV6-4
abundance: NA
CDR3aa: CASSDSGGSSYNEQFF
CDR3nt: TGTGCCAGCAGTGACTCCGGGGGGAGCTCCTACAATGAGCAGTTCTTC

d_gene: NA
j_gene: TRBJ1-2
v_gene: TRBV28
abundance: NA
CDR3aa: CASSLFRVEGISSGYTF
CDR3nt: TGTGCCAGCAGTTTATTCCGCGTAGAGGGTATTTCGTCTGGCTACACCTTC

d_gene: TRBD2
j_gene: TRBJ2-1
v_gene: TRBV4-1
abundance: few
CDR3aa: CASSQAGGHYNEQFF
CDR3nt: TGCGCCAGCAGCCAAGCGGGGGGGCACTACAATGAGCAGTTCTTC

d_gene: NA
j_gene: TRBJ1-5
v_gene: TRBV30
abundance: NA
CDR3aa: CAWSAQSNQPQHF
CDR3nt: TGTGCCTGGAGTGCGCAGAGCAATCAGCCCCAGCATTTT

d_gene: TRBD1
j_gene: TRBJ2-5
v_gene: TRBV7-7
abundance: NA
CDR3aa: CASSLGQGFQETQYF
CDR3nt: TGTGCTAGCAGCTTGGGACAGGGCTTCCAAGAGACCCAGTACTTC

d_gene: NA
j_gene: TRBJ2-3
v_gene: TRBV11-2
abundance: once
CDR3aa: CASSLVVSTDTQYF
CDR3nt: TGTGCCAGCAGCTTAGTCGTTAGCACAGATACGCAGTATTTT

d_gene: NA
j_gene: TRBJ2-4
v_gene: TRBV6-1
abundance: NA
CDR3aa: CASSEFWDGGESIQYF
CDR3nt: TGTGCCAGCAGTGAATTCTGGGATGGTGGAGAGAGCATTCAGTACTTC

d_gene: TRBD2
j_gene: TRBJ2-7
v_gene: TRBV6-1
abundance: once
CDR3aa: CASSEASPSGGDSYEQYF
CDR3nt: TGTGCCAGCAGTGAAGCTTCCCCGTCCGGGGGGGACTCCTACGAGCAGTACTTC

d_gene: NA
j_gene: TRBJ2-5
v_gene: TRBV5-5
abundance: NA
CDR3aa: CASSPVTQETQYF
CDR3nt: TGTGCCAGCAGCCCAGTAACCCAAGAGACCCAGTACTTC

d_gene: NA
j_gene: TRBJ2-6
v_gene: TRBV6-5
abundance: NA
CDR3aa: CASRNRVTGANVLTF
CDR3nt: TGTGCCAGCAGGAACAGGGTTACGGGGGCCAACGTCCTGACTTTC

d_gene: NA
j_gene: TRBJ1-5
v_gene: TRBV28
abundance: NA
CDR3aa: CASTRDGNQPQHF
CDR3nt: TGTGCCAGCACCCGGGACGGCAATCAGCCCCAGCATTTT

d_gene: NA
j_gene: TRBJ1-5
v_gene: TRBV6-6
abundance: NA
CDR3aa: CASSYSRTDQPQHF
CDR3nt: TGTGCCAGCAGTTACTCTAGGACGGATCAGCCCCAGCATTTT

d_gene: NA
j_gene: TRBJ1-1
v_gene: TRBV9
abundance: NA
CDR3aa: CASPPTGQQSFNTEAFF
CDR3nt: TGTGCCAGCCCCCCTACCGGACAGCAATCCTTTAACACTGAAGCTTTCTTT

d_gene: TRBD2
j_gene: TRBJ2-1
v_gene: TRBV30
abundance: NA
CDR3aa: CAWSLPLAGDVGNEQFF
CDR3nt: TGTGCCTGGAGTTTACCTTTAGCGGGGGACGTTGGCAATGAGCAGTTCTTC

d_gene: NA
j_gene: TRBJ2-1
v_gene: TRBV28
abundance: NA
CDR3aa: CASSLEAAHAAINEQFF
CDR3nt: TGTGCCAGCAGCCTGGAGGCCGCGCACGCGGCTATCAATGAGCAGTTCTTC

d_gene: NA
j_gene: TRBJ2-3
v_gene: TRBV29-1
abundance: NA
CDR3aa: CSVPRGTDTQYF
CDR3nt: TGCAGCGTCCCCCGCGGCACAGATACGCAGTATTTT

d_gene: NA
j_gene: TRBJ2-7
v_gene: TRBV6-1
abundance: NA
CDR3aa: CASSKEGYEQYF
CDR3nt: TGTGCCAGCAGTAAAGAGGGATACGAGCAGTACTTC

d_gene: NA
j_gene: TRBJ1-5
v_gene: TRBV9
abundance: NA
CDR3aa: CASSPGGLYQPQHF
CDR3nt: TGTGCCAGCAGCCCGGGAGGGCTTTATCAGCCCCAGCATTTT

d_gene: NA
j_gene: TRBJ2-3
v_gene: TRBV5-5
abundance: NA
CDR3aa: CASSLDRATDTQYF
CDR3nt: TGTGCCAGCAGCTTGGACAGGGCCACAGATACGCAGTATTTT

d_gene: NA
j_gene: TRBJ1-4
v_gene: TRBV28
abundance: few
CDR3aa: CASLPGSEEKLFF
CDR3nt: TGTGCCAGCCTTCCAGGGTCGGAAGAAAAACTGTTTTTT

d_gene: NA
j_gene: TRBJ2-1
v_gene: TRBV4-2
abundance: once
CDR3aa: CASSGGLNNEQFF
CDR3nt: TGTGCCAGCAGCGGGGGTCTTAACAATGAGCAGTTCTTC

d_gene: NA
j_gene: TRBJ1-2
v_gene: TRBV2
abundance: NA
CDR3aa: CASSEQDTRLLSTAANYGYTF
CDR3nt: TGTGCCAGCAGTGAGCAGGACACTCGTCTGCTATCGACCGCTGCTAACTATGGCTACACCTTC

d_gene: NA
j_gene: TRBJ1-6
v_gene: TRBV27
abundance: NA
CDR3aa: CASSSHPQGVRSPLHF
CDR3nt: TGTGCCAGCAGTTCCCACCCTCAAGGGGTGCGTTCACCCCTCCACTTT

d_gene: NA
j_gene: TRBJ2-7
v_gene: TRBV11-1
abundance: NA
CDR3aa: CASSPGRAKYDEQYF
CDR3nt: TGTGCCAGCAGCCCCGGGCGGGCGAAGTACGACGAGCAGTACTTC

d_gene: NA
j_gene: TRBJ1-2
v_gene: TRBV7-6
abundance: NA
CDR3aa: CASSEGERYGYTF
CDR3nt: TGTGCCAGCAGCGAGGGGGAACGCTATGGCTACACCTTC

d_gene: NA
j_gene: TRBJ1-4
v_gene: TRBV4-2
abundance: NA
CDR3aa: CASSGSTGYAATNEKLFF
CDR3nt: TGTGCCAGCAGCGGATCGACAGGCTATGCCGCAACTAATGAAAAACTGTTTTTT

d_gene: TRBD2
j_gene: TRBJ2-5
v_gene: TRBV7-8
abundance: NA
CDR3aa: CASIPRTSGKETQYF
CDR3nt: TGTGCCAGCATCCCCCGGACTAGCGGAAAAGAGACCCAGTACTTC

d_gene: NA
j_gene: TRBJ2-4
v_gene: TRBV2
abundance: NA
CDR3aa: CASSEYRGQAKNIQYF
CDR3nt: TGTGCCAGCAGTGAATATAGGGGCCAGGCCAAAAACATTCAGTACTTC

d_gene: NA
j_gene: TRBJ1-5
v_gene: TRBV28
abundance: NA
CDR3aa: CASSGHSEGQPQHF
CDR3nt: TGTGCCAGCAGTGGACACTCCGAGGGGCAGCCCCAGCATTTT

d_gene: NA
j_gene: TRBJ2-2
v_gene: TRBV6-4
abundance: NA
CDR3aa: CASSPHRKPNTGELFF
CDR3nt: TGTGCCAGCAGCCCCCACCGGAAACCGAACACCGGGGAGCTGTTTTTT

d_gene: NA
j_gene: TRBJ1-4
v_gene: TRBV20-1
abundance: few
CDR3aa: CSAGDSEKLFF
CDR3nt: TGCAGTGCCGGGGACTCTGAAAAACTGTTTTTT

d_gene: TRBD1
j_gene: TRBJ1-4
v_gene: TRBV28
abundance: NA
CDR3aa: CASRRGGIGTNEKLFF
CDR3nt: TGTGCCAGCAGGCGAGGGGGCATCGGTACTAATGAAAAACTGTTTTTT

d_gene: TRBD2
j_gene: TRBJ2-3
v_gene: TRBV7-2
abundance: NA
CDR3aa: CASREWGGATDTQYF
CDR3nt: TGTGCCAGCAGGGAGTGGGGGGGAGCAACAGATACGCAGTATTTT

d_gene: NA
j_gene: TRBJ1-5
v_gene: TRBV19
abundance: NA
CDR3aa: CASSIQRGTQPQHF
CDR3nt: TGTGCCAGTAGTATACAGAGGGGCACTCAGCCCCAGCATTTT

d_gene: NA
j_gene: TRBJ1-3
v_gene: TRBV9
abundance: NA
CDR3aa: CASSVWGGSGNTIYF
CDR3nt: TGTGCCAGCAGCGTTTGGGGGGGATCTGGAAACACCATATATTTT

d_gene: TRBD2
j_gene: TRBJ2-7
v_gene: TRBV9
abundance: NA
CDR3aa: CASSVGWEGSEQYF
CDR3nt: TGTGCCAGCAGCGTAGGATGGGAGGGTTCGGAGCAGTACTTC

d_gene: NA
j_gene: TRBJ1-2
v_gene: TRBV7-8
abundance: NA
CDR3aa: CASSLAPGPNYGYTF
CDR3nt: TGTGCCAGCAGCTTAGCGCCAGGCCCTAACTATGGCTACACCTTC

d_gene: TRBD1
j_gene: TRBJ2-7
v_gene: TRBV10-3
abundance: NA
CDR3aa: CAISGGETGGGSYEQYF
CDR3nt: TGTGCCATCAGTGGGGGGGAGACAGGGGGCGGCTCCTACGAGCAGTACTTC

d_gene: TRBD1
j_gene: TRBJ1-2
v_gene: TRBV15
abundance: NA
CDR3aa: CATSRDEGDGTGFGYTF
CDR3nt: TGTGCCACCAGCAGAGACGAGGGGGATGGGACAGGGTTCGGCTACACCTTC

d_gene: TRBD1
j_gene: TRBJ1-2
v_gene: TRBV28
abundance: NA
CDR3aa: CASSHTQGARANYGYTF
CDR3nt: TGTGCCAGCAGTCACACCCAGGGGGCGCGGGCTAACTATGGCTACACCTTC

d_gene: NA
j_gene: TRBJ2-2
v_gene: TRBV30
abundance: NA
CDR3aa: CAWSLGARELFF
CDR3nt: TGTGCCTGGAGTTTAGGGGCGCGGGAGCTGTTTTTT

d_gene: NA
j_gene: TRBJ1-1
v_gene: TRBV2
abundance: few
CDR3aa: CASRGGETEAFF
CDR3nt: TGTGCCAGCAGGGGGGGGGAGACTGAAGCTTTCTTT

d_gene: NA
j_gene: TRBJ2-7
v_gene: TRBV13
abundance: NA
CDR3aa: CASSLGTGLAYEQYF
CDR3nt: TGTGCCAGCAGCTTAGGGACAGGTCTCGCCTACGAGCAGTACTTC

d_gene: NA
j_gene: TRBJ2-7
v_gene: TRBV2
abundance: NA
CDR3aa: CASIRGNSYKQYF
CDR3nt: TGTGCCAGCATCAGGGGAAACTCCTACAAGCAGTACTTC

d_gene: TRBD2
j_gene: TRBJ2-1
v_gene: TRBV15
abundance: large
CDR3aa: CATSRVAGDNEQFF
CDR3nt: TGTGCCACCAGCAGAGTAGCGGGGGACAATGAGCAGTTCTTC

d_gene: NA
j_gene: TRBJ2-7
v_gene: TRBV28
abundance: NA
CDR3aa: CASSPLLADSLTEQYF
CDR3nt: TGTGCCAGCAGTCCTCTTCTCGCGGACTCTCTAACCGAGCAGTACTTC

d_gene: NA
j_gene: TRBJ1-1
v_gene: TRBV30
abundance: few
CDR3aa: CAWRQGPGVNTEAFF
CDR3nt: TGTGCCTGGAGACAAGGCCCCGGAGTGAACACTGAAGCTTTCTTT

d_gene: NA
j_gene: TRBJ1-1
v_gene: TRBV5-5
abundance: NA
CDR3aa: CASSFPGDPEAFF
CDR3nt: TGTGCCAGCAGCTTTCCAGGGGACCCTGAAGCTTTCTTT

d_gene: TRBD1
j_gene: TRBJ1-1
v_gene: TRBV11-2
abundance: NA
CDR3aa: CASSLDRSTEAFF
CDR3nt: TGTGCCAGCAGCTTGGACAGGAGCACTGAAGCTTTCTTT

d_gene: TRBD2
j_gene: TRBJ2-2
v_gene: TRBV9
abundance: NA
CDR3aa: CASSVDVAGGVELFF
CDR3nt: TGTGCCAGCAGCGTAGATGTAGCGGGTGGTGTGGAGCTGTTTTTT

d_gene: NA
j_gene: TRBJ1-2
v_gene: TRBV2
abundance: once
CDR3aa: CASTPQPRMDGYTF
CDR3nt: TGTGCCAGCACCCCCCAGCCCAGAATGGATGGCTACACCTTC

d_gene: TRBD1
j_gene: TRBJ2-3
v_gene: TRBV5-4
abundance: NA
CDR3aa: CASSSGTATTDTQYF
CDR3nt: TGTGCCAGCAGCTCCGGGACAGCCACTACAGATACGCAGTATTTT